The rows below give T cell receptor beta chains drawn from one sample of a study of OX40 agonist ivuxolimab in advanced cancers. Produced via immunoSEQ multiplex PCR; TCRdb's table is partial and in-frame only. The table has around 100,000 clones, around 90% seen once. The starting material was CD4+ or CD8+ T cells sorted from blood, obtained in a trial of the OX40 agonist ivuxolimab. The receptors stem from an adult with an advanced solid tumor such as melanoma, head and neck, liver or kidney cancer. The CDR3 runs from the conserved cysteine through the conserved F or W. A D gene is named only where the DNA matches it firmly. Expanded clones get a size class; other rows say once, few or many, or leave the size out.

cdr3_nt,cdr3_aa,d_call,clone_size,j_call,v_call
TGTGCCTGGAGTGCCCGCTACGAGCAGTACTTC,CAWSARYEQYF,.,.,TRBJ2-7,TRBV30
TGTGCCAGCACCCCCTCCGGGACAGTCTTTCGCGAGCAGTACTTC,CASTPSGTVFREQYF,TRBD1,.,TRBJ2-7,TRBV27
TGCAGCGTTGCTCCATTAGGGGGGAGCTATGGCTACACCTTC,CSVAPLGGSYGYTF,.,once,TRBJ1-2,TRBV29-1
TGTGCCAGCAGCTTCGGAGGGGGAGGGGGCAGTTTTAACTATGGCTACACCTTC,CASSFGGGGGSFNYGYTF,TRBD1,.,TRBJ1-2,TRBV5-4
TGCGCCAGCAGATCCGTGGGTGGGGGCGCGTTAGATACGCAGTATTTT,CASRSVGGGALDTQYF,.,.,TRBJ2-3,TRBV5-1
TGTGCCAGCAGCGACCGAGGGAGGGTCGACGAGCAGTACTTC,CASSDRGRVDEQYF,TRBD2,.,TRBJ2-7,TRBV7-9
TGTGCCAGCAGTAAGGGTCGGGTTGAAAAACTGTTTTTT,CASSKGRVEKLFF,.,.,TRBJ1-4,TRBV2
TGCAGCGTCCTACAGGGGTTGGATCAGCCCCAGCATTTT,CSVLQGLDQPQHF,TRBD1,.,TRBJ1-5,TRBV29-1
TGTGCCAGTAGTCTCGGACAGGGTCCCTACTATGGCTACACCTTC,CASSLGQGPYYGYTF,TRBD1,once,TRBJ1-2,TRBV19
TGTGCCAGCAGCTTGACGGACAGGGTGGGCACAGATACGCAGTATTTT,CASSLTDRVGTDTQYF,TRBD1,.,TRBJ2-3,TRBV5-6
TGTGCCAGCAGCCCCCTAGCGGGGGGGGGCAATGAGCAGTTCTTC,CASSPLAGGGNEQFF,TRBD2,.,TRBJ2-1,TRBV9
TGTGCCAGCGACAGGGGAAACACTGAAGCTTTCTTT,CASDRGNTEAFF,TRBD1,few,TRBJ1-1,TRBV6-6
TGTGCCTGGAGTGCAGGCAGGCCCTCAATCTTC,CAWSAGRPSIF,.,few,TRBJ2-1,TRBV30
TGTGCCAGTAGTATAAATACCCCCGGGACAGGGAATCAGCCCCAGCATTTT,CASSINTPGTGNQPQHF,TRBD1,.,TRBJ1-5,TRBV19
TGTGCCATCAGTGAGTCGTACAGGGTTTCTGGAAACACCATATATTTT,CAISESYRVSGNTIYF,.,.,TRBJ1-3,TRBV10-3
TGCGCCAGCAAGCCGGGAAAGGGGACAGATACGCAGTATTTT,CASKPGKGTDTQYF,.,.,TRBJ2-3,TRBV5-1
TGCGCCAGCAGCTACATGACAGGGGGTTTGTGGCCCCAGCATTTT,CASSYMTGGLWPQHF,TRBD1,.,TRBJ1-5,TRBV5-1